Reported below is one T cell receptor beta chain. This entry is derived from a study of control samples from healthy donors and cancer patients. CDR1 and CDR2 (germline): MNHEY, SMNVEV (reference sequence). This CDR3 is built from 14 residues. Trimming removed 5 bases at V and 0 bases at J, with 7 bases between. Only in-frame clones appear in the TCRdb table, and some are missing; sequencing was by immunoSEQ multiplex PCR. The data hold approximately 160,000 clones, with roughly nine tenths observed a single time. This TCR was sampled from a woman in her 30s in good health. V gene TRBV27 combines with J gene TRBJ1-4, with D unresolved. The sample taken for sequencing was blood. The CDR3 nucleotides read TGTGCCAGCAGTCACATAGCAACTAATGAAAAACTGTTTTTT. It codes for CASSHIATNEKLFF.